The 20 T cell receptor beta chains below come from one sample, sequenced in a study of siplizumab effects on memory and regulatory T cells. Only in-frame clones appear in the TCRdb table, and some are missing; sequencing was by immunoSEQ multiplex PCR. Of 57,000 or so clones in the sample, roughly 93% are singletons; the top ten hold 38%. The specimen sequenced was CD8+ T cells sorted from blood. These receptors all stem from a human donor in good health.

The chain links TRBV7-9 to TRBJ2-2; D is ambiguous. Looked up from germline, CDR1 is SEHNR and CDR2 is FQNEAQ (reference sequence). CDR3 size: 16 residues. Trimming left V 6 bases short and J 7 bases short, with 21 bases between. For the CDR3, the DNA is TGTGCCAGCAGGCTCTCGAAGGCCGGATCAATCGGGGAGCTGTTTTTT. It codes for CASRLSKAGSIGELFF.

The genes are TRBV4-1 and TRBJ1-2, with unresolved D. CDR3 size: 16 residues. V lost 1 base and J lost 4, with 16 bases in between. Per the germline V gene, CDR1 is MGHRA and CDR2 is YSYEKL. The CDR3 DNA follows: TGCGCCAGCAGCCAAGTACAATTCGCGAGCCCCTATGGCTACACCTTC. It yields the protein CASSQVQFASPYGYTF.

Of note for this clone: Sequence at one end of the junction differs from germline and may be a read error. The chain couples TRBV7-6 to TRBJ1-3; 7 bases agree with TRBD1. The CDR3 has 15 amino acids. Germline CDR1 SGHVS, CDR2 FNYEAQ. CDR3 region: CASSLADWKGASPHF. For the CDR3, the DNA is TGTGCCAGCAGCTTAGCGGATTGGAAGGGGGCCTCCCCTCATTTT.

The chain links TRBV19 to TRBJ2-3, with TRBD2 matching 7 bases. This CDR3 spans 14 amino acids. Germline CDR1 is LNHDA and CDR2 is SQIVND (reference sequence). Losses at the gene ends were 1 base for V and 3 bases for J; bases not matched to a gene: 1. The CDR3 DNA is TGTGCCAGTAGTATAGCGGGGGGTACAGATACGCAGTATTTT. Translation: CASSIAGGTDTQYF.

The chain has TRBV5-6 and TRBJ1-5; D is possibly TRBD1 (5 bases). Trimming took off 4 bases at V and 0 bases at J, with 11 bases between the two ends. The CDR3 length is 15 residues. Per the germline V gene, CDR1 is SGHDT and CDR2 is YYEEEE. CDR3 loop: CASSQGHLSNQPQHF. The CDR3 DNA reads TGTGCCAGCAGCCAAGGACATCTTAGCAATCAGCCCCAGCATTTT.

As DNA, the CDR3 is TGTGCCAGCAGTTTAGCGGTTAACTACGAGCAGTACTTC. It translates to CASSLAVNYEQYF. The rearrangement joins TRBV28 to TRBJ2-7; no definite D call. This CDR3 has 13 residues. CDR1 MDHEN and CDR2 SYDVKM come from the germline V gene. Trimming pared 2 bases from V and 3 bases from J, leaving 8 bases between.

Written as DNA, the CDR3 is TGTGCCAGCAGCCCTGGGACAGGGGCCCTCTATGGCTACACCTTC. It translates to CASSPGTGALYGYTF. The chain links TRBV9 to TRBJ1-2; 10 nucleotides agree with TRBD1. The germline V gene encodes CDR1 SGDLS and CDR2 YYNGEE. J gave up 4 bases and V 4 bases, and 7 bases lay outside the gene matches. This CDR3 contains 15 residues.

The rearrangement uses TRBV27 and TRBJ1-1; no firm D call. Per the germline V gene, CDR1 is MNHEY and CDR2 is SMNVEV (reference sequence). Trimming cost V 5 bases and J 1 base, with 11 bases left between them. CDR3 length: 14 residues. CDR3: CASSPNVANTEAFF. CDR3 bases: TGTGCCAGCAGTCCTAACGTAGCGAACACTGAAGCTTTCTTT.

V usage is TRBV7-9 and J usage is TRBJ2-5; D may be TRBD2 (5 bases). The V end was cut by 5 bases, the J end by 3 bases, with 13 bases between. There are 14 residues in the CDR3. CDR1 and CDR2 from the germline V gene are SEHNR and FQNEAQ (reference sequence). CDR3 loop: CASSPRTGEETQYF. The CDR3 bases are TGTGCCAGCAGCCCACGGACCGGGGAAGAGACCCAGTACTTC.

The V gene is TRBV7-9, the J gene TRBJ1-1; no firm D call. The CDR3 covers 11 residues. V lost 10 bases and J 4 bases, leaving 10 bases between the germline ends. Germline values: CDR1 SEHNR, CDR2 FQNEAQ (reference sequence). This chain's CDR3 is CATSQGTEAFF. The CDR3 DNA reads as TGTGCCACCTCCCAAGGCACTGAAGCTTTCTTT.

The chain is built from TRBV5-4 and TRBJ1-2; possibly TRBD1 for D (5 bases). In germline, CDR1 is SGHNT, CDR2 YYREEE (reference sequence). The CDR3 runs 18 residues. Trimming removed 3 bases at V and 0 bases at J, with 21 bases between. The CDR3, as DNA: TGTGCCAGCAGCTCTTCGGACATCGCCATCGCAACTAACTATGGCTACACCTTC. Protein sequence: CASSSSDIAIATNYGYTF. The full variable domain, rest sourced from reference TRBV5-4 and TRBJ1-2, is ETGVTQSPTHLIKTRGQQVTLRCSSQSGHNTVSWYQQALGQGPQFIFQYYREEENGRGNFPPRFSGLQFPNYSSELNVNALELDDSALYLCASSSSDIAIATNYGYTFGSGTRLTVV.

This clone was recorded a few times. The chain combines TRBV6-6 with TRBJ2-7; D is perhaps TRBD2 (6 bases). The CDR3 is made up of 15 amino acids. CDR1 is MNHNY and CDR2 is SVGAGI in the germline V gene (reference sequence). V lost 5 bases and J lost 4, with 18 bases in between. The CDR3 coding sequence is TGTGCCAGCAGTACCTTAGCGGAGAGGCCTTACGAGCAGTACTTC. This sequence encodes CASSTLAERPYEQYF.

The gene calls are TRBV28 and TRBJ2-7; 11 bases match TRBD1. Germline V gives CDR1 MDHEN, CDR2 SYDVKM. This CDR3 comprises 14 residues. The V and J ends lost 4 bases and 4 bases, in that order; junction bases with no gene match: 3. The CDR3 is CASSWTGGEYEQYF. In DNA, the CDR3 is TGTGCCAGCAGTTGGACAGGGGGCGAATACGAGCAGTACTTC.

The genes are TRBV27 and TRBJ2-1; the match to TRBD2 covers 9 bases. The CDR3 is 16 residues long. The V gene's germline CDR1 is MNHEY and CDR2 SMNVEV (reference sequence). V was clipped by 5 bases and J by 7 bases; unmatched bases: 12. CDR3 in amino acids: CASSPRVAGATNEQFF. CDR3 sequence (DNA): TGTGCCAGCAGTCCACGGGTAGCGGGAGCGACGAATGAGCAGTTCTTC.

This chain connects TRBV4-1 to TRBJ2-1; possibly TRBD2 for D (5 bases). Trimming removed 2 bases at V and 5 bases at J, with 7 bases between. Germline V lookup: CDR1 MGHRA, CDR2 YSYEKL. The CDR3 is 13 residues long. DNA of the CDR3: TGCGCCAGCAGCCAACTGACTAACAATGAGCAGTTCTTC. Its translation is CASSQLTNNEQFF.

The chain is built from TRBV5-8 and TRBJ2-7; D gene unclear. The CDR3 extends over 13 amino acids. CDR1 SGHTS and CDR2 YDEGEE come from the germline V gene. The germline V and J ends were trimmed by 2 bases and 2 bases, with 8 bases remaining between them. CDR3 nucleotide sequence: TGTGCCAGCAGCTTCGCAGATACCTACGAGCAGTACTTC. As protein: CASSFADTYEQYF.

The CDR3 reads CASSLSGDNEQFF. CDR3 DNA: TGTGCCAGCAGCTTAAGCGGGGACAATGAGCAGTTCTTC. The chain recombines TRBV7-2 with TRBJ2-1, with 7 bases fitting TRBD2. The CDR3 runs 13 residues. V was clipped by 2 bases and J by 5 bases; unmatched bases: 0. Germline CDR1 reads SGHTA; CDR2 reads FQGNSA.

The chain recombines TRBV25-1 with TRBJ2-7, with a possible D match to TRBD1 (5 bases). Trimming pared 1 base from V and 3 bases from J, leaving 10 bases between. The CDR3 extends over 14 amino acids. Germline V gene sequence: CDR1 MGHDK, CDR2 SYGVNS. The CDR3 coding sequence is TGTGCCAGCAGTGAATTAGACAGATACTACGAGCAGTACTTC. It encodes CASSELDRYYEQYF.

V gene TRBV20-1 combines with J gene TRBJ2-7; tentative D call: TRBD1 (6 bases). The CDR3 runs to 11 residues. CDR1 DFQATT and CDR2 SNEGSKA come from the germline V gene (reference sequence). Trimming pared 6 bases from V and 3 bases from J, leaving 9 bases between. The CDR3, as DNA: TGCAGTGCCAGGGGAAGCTACGAGCAGTACTTC. Its translation is CSARGSYEQYF.

The gene calls are TRBV10-2 and TRBJ2-3, with 14 nucleotides matching TRBD2. The germline gives CDR1 WSHSY, CDR2 SAAADI. The CDR3 runs 13 residues. Losses at the gene ends were 11 bases for V and 4 bases for J; bases not matched to a gene: 2. CDR3: CAATSGRADTQYF. Here the CDR3 DNA reads TGCGCCGCGACTAGCGGGAGGGCAGATACGCAGTATTTT.